These 30 T cell receptor beta chains came from one sample sequenced in a study of blood T cell repertoires in COVID-19. Clones were read by immunoSEQ multiplex PCR, and TCRdb kept only the in-frame ones, dropping some. The sample has 120,000 to 150,000 clones, around four fifths seen once; the top ten hold 6.2%. Sequences were obtained from PBMCs or T cells enriched from blood (not recorded which). These receptors all stem from a woman between 35 and 50 years old who had recovered from COVID-19.

This chain links TRBV11-2 with TRBJ2-7, with TRBD2 as a possible D gene (6 bases). CDR3 length equals 14 residues. The V end was cut by 0 bases, the J end by 3 bases, with 9 bases between. Germline V gene data show CDR1 as SGHAT and CDR2 as FQNNGV. CDR3 in amino acids: CASSLEGGVYEQYF. CDR3 in DNA: TGTGCCAGCAGCTTAGAGGGGGGAGTCTACGAGCAGTACTTC.

In DNA, the CDR3 is TGTGCCAGCAGCGTCGGGACAGGGGGCAATCAGCCCCAGCATTTT. Translating gives CASSVGTGGNQPQHF. This chain links TRBV9 with TRBJ1-5, with TRBD1 matching 10 bases. Unmatched junction bases numbered 1, after V lost 2 bases and J lost 2 bases. The germline gives CDR1 SGDLS, CDR2 YYNGEE. The CDR3 extends over 15 amino acids.

This clone was seen a single time. The J gene is TRBJ2-7, the V gene TRBV11-2; a weak D match, TRBD2 (7 bases). The germline CDR1 and CDR2 sequences are SGHAT and FQNNGV. This CDR3 spans 12 amino acids. V lost 3 bases to trimming and J lost 5 bases, with 8 bases between them. CDR3 sequence: CASSLGGHEQYF. CDR3 DNA sequence: TGTGCCAGCAGCTTGGGGGGGCACGAGCAGTACTTC.

The J gene is TRBJ2-7, the V gene TRBV3-1 (or the pseudogene TRBV3-2); 9 bases fit TRBD2. There are 15 residues in the CDR3. J gave up 3 bases and V 4 bases, and 7 bases lay outside the gene matches. Germline V CDR1 and CDR2: LGHDT, YNNKEL (reference sequence). The CDR3 reads CASSRVGGRDYEQYF. CDR3 DNA: TGTGCCAGCAGCCGAGTAGGCGGGAGGGACTACGAGCAGTACTTC.

The V call is TRBV4-2, the J call TRBJ2-3, with TRBD2 matching 10 bases. The V and J ends lost 3 bases and 0 bases, in that order; junction bases with no gene match: 9. CDR1 and CDR2 (germline): LGHNA, YNFKEQ. The CDR3 extends over 18 amino acids. DNA of the CDR3: TGTGCCAGCAGCCAGAAAATAGCGGGGGGCCCTAGCACAGATACGCAGTATTTT. Translated, it gives CASSQKIAGGPSTDTQYF.

V is TRBV3-1 (or the pseudogene TRBV3-2) and J is TRBJ1-2; possibly TRBD1 for D (5 bases). CDR3 length: 15 residues. Germline V gives CDR1 LGHDT, CDR2 YNNKEL (reference sequence). V was cut by 4 bases and J by 6 bases, with 18 bases left in between. The CDR3 DNA follows: TGTGCCAGCAGCCCCCTAGGAGGGGCGTTGGATGGCTACACCTTC. It translates to CASSPLGGALDGYTF.

The chain links TRBV7-6 to TRBJ2-1; 8 bases match TRBD1. Germline V gives CDR1 SGHVS, CDR2 FNYEAQ. The V gene end was trimmed by 1 base and the J gene end by 5 bases; junction bases not matched to a gene: 4. The CDR3 runs to 15 residues. CDR3 residues: CASSLVWDRNNEQFF. CDR3 nucleotides: TGTGCCAGCAGCTTAGTATGGGACAGGAACAATGAGCAGTTCTTC.

The V and J genes are TRBV3-1 (or the pseudogene TRBV3-2) and TRBJ1-1, with 7 bases that match TRBD1. Unmatched junction bases numbered 7, after V lost 3 bases and J lost 6 bases. Germline V CDR1 and CDR2: LGHDT, YNNKEL (reference sequence). The CDR3 length is 14 residues. CDR3: CASSQGHRGSEAFF. CDR3 DNA: TGTGCCAGCAGCCAGGGGCACAGGGGCTCTGAAGCTTTCTTT.

The chain has TRBV3-1 (or the pseudogene TRBV3-2) and TRBJ2-3; TRBD2 is a possible D gene (6 bases). The V end lost 1 base, the J end lost 13 bases, and 12 bases lay between the germline ends. Germline CDR1 is LGHDT and CDR2 is YNNKEL (reference sequence). This CDR3 is built from 12 residues. DNA of the CDR3: TGTGCCAGCAGCCAAGTGGGATCGGGGGAGTATTTT. This encodes CASSQVGSGEYF.

This clone was detected a few times. The chain combines TRBV4-1 with TRBJ2-2, with 8 bases lining up with TRBD2. The junction had 14 bases not matched to a gene; V was cut back by 2 bases and J by 6 bases. This CDR3 contains 18 residues. In germline, CDR1 is MGHRA, CDR2 YSYEKL. As DNA, the CDR3 is TGCGCCAGCAGCCAAAGAACTAGCGGCCTGAGTACCGCCGGGGAGCTGTTTTTT. Encoded protein: CASSQRTSGLSTAGELFF.

The rearrangement uses TRBV6-1 and TRBJ1-4, with D hard to call. This CDR3 region has 16 residues. Germline CDR1 reads MNHNS; CDR2 reads SASEGT. The V and J ends lost 2 bases and 4 bases respectively, with 14 bases between them. Here the CDR3 reads CASSELAASGNEKLFF. The CDR3 DNA reads as TGTGCCAGCAGTGAACTAGCAGCGTCTGGTAATGAAAAACTGTTTTTT.

This chain connects TRBV2 to TRBJ1-2; TRBD1 might be the D (5 bases). CDR1 and CDR2 from the germline V gene are SNHLY and FYNNEI. V shed 4 bases and J shed 4 bases, with 10 bases lying between them. The CDR3 loop spans 13 amino acids. The chain's CDR3 is CASSADTLYGYTF. As DNA, the CDR3 is TGTGCCAGCAGTGCGGACACTCTCTATGGCTACACCTTC.

The gene calls are TRBV6-1 and TRBJ1-6; 7 positions agree with TRBD1. J lost 8 bases, V lost 0 bases, and 7 bases had no gene match. This CDR3 spans 16 amino acids. Germline assignment: CDR1 MNHNS and CDR2 SASEGT. CDR3 sequence reads: CASSEAQTGLYSPLHF. Written as DNA, the CDR3 is TGTGCCAGCAGTGAAGCGCAGACAGGGCTTTATTCACCCCTCCACTTT.

This rearrangement joins TRBV5-5 to TRBJ2-3; 11 bases map to TRBD2. Germline V gives CDR1 SGHKS, CDR2 YYEKEE (reference sequence). The length of the CDR3 is 17 residues. V trimming: 1 base; J trimming: 2 bases; junction bases outside the gene matches: 6. The CDR3 reads CASSLRTSGPHTDTQYF. CDR3 sequence (DNA): TGTGCCAGCAGCTTGCGGACTAGCGGGCCTCACACAGATACGCAGTATTTT.

The chain recombines TRBV5-1 with TRBJ2-1, with a possible D match to TRBD1 (5 bases). Trimming pared 0 bases from V and 2 bases from J, leaving 9 bases between. The CDR3 covers 15 residues. The germline CDR1 and CDR2 sequences are SGHRS and YFSETQ. Here the CDR3 DNA reads TGCGCCAGCAGCTTGGGACAGCTAACCTACAATGAGCAGTTCTTC. Residues: CASSLGQLTYNEQFF.

The chain couples TRBV7-9 to TRBJ2-6, with 11 bases aligning to TRBD1. Germline V gene sequence: CDR1 SEHNR, CDR2 FQNEAQ (reference sequence). The CDR3 length is 18 residues. The V gene end was trimmed by 0 bases and the J gene end by 2 bases; junction bases not matched to a gene: 3. CDR3 region: CASSLAPGQGAGANVLTF. In DNA form, the CDR3 reads TGTGCCAGCAGCTTAGCGCCGGGACAGGGGGCTGGGGCCAACGTCCTGACTTTC.

This clone was picked up a small number of times. The chain employs TRBV18 and TRBJ1-2, with 7 bases that match TRBD1. The CDR3 is made up of 14 amino acids. The germline CDR1 and CDR2 sequences are KGHSH and LQKENI. V was pared by 3 bases and J by 4 bases, with 5 bases of the junction left unmatched. The CDR3 bases are TGTGCCAGCTCACCGGGACAGCTAACCTATGGCTACACCTTC. Translation gives CASSPGQLTYGYTF.

The rearrangement links TRBV5-5 to TRBJ2-1; TRBD1 might be the D (6 bases). This CDR3 has 16 residues. The V and J ends lost 4 bases and 4 bases respectively, with 18 bases between them. Germline assignment: CDR1 SGHKS and CDR2 YYEKEE (reference sequence). CDR3 sequence reads: CASSGILGTRYNEQFF. The DNA for the CDR3 is TGTGCCAGCAGCGGAATACTCGGGACACGTTACAATGAGCAGTTCTTC.

The chain is built from TRBV19 and TRBJ1-4; 8 nucleotides agree with TRBD1. The CDR3 is 15 residues long. Germline CDR1 and CDR2: LNHDA and SQIVND (reference sequence). Trimming took 3 bases from V and 14 from J; bases not matched to a gene: 14. For the CDR3, the DNA is TGTGCCAGTAGTATTGTCACAGGGGGAGGTGTAATGCTGTTTTTT. Translating it yields CASSIVTGGGVMLFF.

V and J are TRBV5-6 and TRBJ1-2; unclear D gene. V was pared by 2 bases and J by 4 bases, with 6 bases between. Looked up from germline, CDR1 is SGHDT and CDR2 is YYEEEE. This CDR3 has 12 residues. The CDR3 loop reads CASSFDTYGYTF. For the CDR3, the DNA is TGTGCCAGCAGCTTTGACACCTATGGCTACACCTTC.

This clone was detected only a few times. The limits of the CDR3 on the DNA are not certain, so only TCRdb's listed CDR3 is given. The chain uses TRBV19 and TRBJ1-1. Ends included, the CDR3 has 13 residues. Per the germline V gene, CDR1 is LNHDA and CDR2 is SQIVND (reference sequence). CDR3 in amino acids: CASSTSVRTEAFF.

This chain connects TRBV5-6 to TRBJ2-7, with a possible D match to TRBD2 (6 bases). This CDR3 is 14 amino acids long. Germline loops: CDR1 SGHDT, CDR2 YYEEEE. V lost 4 bases to trimming and J lost 2 bases, with 13 bases between them. CDR3 in amino acids: CASSIPGLAYEQYF. CDR3 coding DNA: TGTGCCAGCAGCATCCCGGGACTGGCCTACGAGCAGTACTTC.

This clone was counted between two and nine times. The V and J genes are TRBV5-1 and TRBJ1-2; D might be TRBD1 (5 bases). The CDR3 runs 13 residues. V was pared by 0 bases and J by 8 bases, with 11 bases between. CDR1 is SGHRS and CDR2 is YFSETQ in the germline V gene. DNA of the CDR3: TGCGCCAGCAGCTTGGAAGGGGTGAGCGGCTACACCTTC. Translated: CASSLEGVSGYTF.

The J gene is TRBJ2-1, the V gene TRBV7-3; no reliable D call. CDR1 and CDR2 from the germline V gene are SGHTA and FQGTGA. Trimming took off 1 base at V and 10 bases at J, with 8 bases between the two ends. The CDR3 covers 12 residues. As DNA, the CDR3 is TGTGCCAGCAGCTTAAAGTCCGGGGAGCAGTTCTTC. Amino acids: CASSLKSGEQFF.

This sequence joins TRBV4-1 and TRBJ1-1; TRBD1 aligns across 7 bases. The CDR3 extends over 14 amino acids. V shed 0 bases, J shed 8 bases, and the junction held 6 bases outside the gene matches. The germline V gene has CDR1 MGHRA and CDR2 YSYEKL. CDR3 residues: CASSQDSGTEEAFF. CDR3 DNA sequence: TGCGCCAGCAGCCAAGATTCAGGGACAGAGGAAGCTTTCTTT.

This rearrangement joins TRBV5-1 to TRBJ1-2; 7 nucleotides agree with TRBD1. The germline gives CDR1 SGHRS, CDR2 YFSETQ. The ends lost 3 bases at V and 1 base at J; junction bases unmatched: 6. The CDR3 length is 15 residues. In DNA, the CDR3 is TGCGCCAGCAGCTCCCACAGGGGTGGTAACTATGGCTACACCTTC. This gives the protein CASSSHRGGNYGYTF.

The chain recombines TRBV7-6 with TRBJ1-4; the D is unclear. Germline-derived CDR1 and CDR2 are SGHVS and FNYEAQ. V was trimmed by 2 bases and J by 0 bases, leaving 10 bases between them. This CDR3 region has 16 residues. CDR3 loop: CASSLRGGATNEKLFF. The CDR3 DNA reads TGTGCCAGCAGCTTAAGAGGAGGTGCAACTAATGAAAAACTGTTTTTT.

This sequence joins TRBV19 and TRBJ1-5; D is unclear. The V gene lost 5 bases and the J gene lost 4 bases, with 12 bases spanning the gap. This CDR3 has 14 residues. Germline V CDR1 and CDR2: LNHDA, SQIVND (reference sequence). CDR3 amino acids: CASSESGSNQPQHF. The DNA of the CDR3 is TGTGCCAGTAGTGAGTCAGGATCAAATCAGCCCCAGCATTTT. Using reference TRBV19 and TRBJ1-5 for the parts outside the CDR3, the full variable domain is DGGITQSPKYLFRKEGQNVTLSCEQNLNHDAMYWYRQDPGQGLRLIYYSQIVNDFQKGDIAEGYSVSREKKESFPLTVTSAQKNPTAFYLCASSESGSNQPQHFGDGTRLSIL.

This clone was detected a few times. The J gene is TRBJ2-5, the V gene TRBV3-1 (or the pseudogene TRBV3-2); D may be TRBD2 (6 bases). The V and J ends lost 4 bases and 1 base respectively, with 10 bases between them. CDR1 is LGHDT, CDR2 YNNKEL, per germline (reference sequence). The CDR3 consists of 14 residues. The CDR3 DNA sequence: TGTGCCAGCAGCCTACGGGGGACCCAAGAGACCCAGTACTTC. Its protein is CASSLRGTQETQYF.

This chain connects TRBV29-1 to TRBJ1-5; no clear D. The V gene lost 4 bases and the J gene lost 4 bases, with 11 bases spanning the gap. Looked up from germline, CDR1 is SQVTM and CDR2 is ANQGSEA. This CDR3 contains 13 residues. As DNA, the CDR3 is TGCAGCGTTGCCCCAGGCACGAATCAGCCCCAGCATTTT. Translating it yields CSVAPGTNQPQHF. The variable domain in full, with the rest retrieved from reference TRBV29-1 and TRBJ1-5, is SAVISQKPSRDICQRGTSLTIQCQVDSQVTMMFWYRQQPGQSLTLIATANQGSEATYESGFVIDKFPISRPNLTFSTLTVSNMSPEDSSIYLCSVAPGTNQPQHFGDGTRLSIL.